This T cell receptor beta chain was sequenced in a study of T-cell memory formation after mild COVID-19. Study findings and constraints: The authors left the SARS-CoV-2 specificity of second-wave clones peaking on day 37 unconfirmed.

The germline CDR1 and CDR2 sequences are SGHDT and YYEEEE. The V end lost 3 bases, the J end lost 1 base, and 10 bases lay between the germline ends. This CDR3 is built from 14 residues. Notes on this clonotype: The antigen is unknown.

One entry per CDR3 protein, called by TCRdb with MiXCR from the 5' RACE reads. The table lists 400,000 to 500,000 distinct CDR3 sequences, approximately 24% of them singletons. V usage is TRBV5-6 and J usage is TRBJ1-1; D may be TRBD1 (5 bases). The specimen was PBMCs or a T cell subset sorted from them (not recorded which). This sequence originates from an adult woman who had mild COVID-19 (a few samples of this study predate the infection). Cell type and time point are not known. CDR3 sequence: CASSWGLPNTEAFF. The CDR3 DNA follows: TGTGCCAGCAGCTGGGGACTGCCGAACACTGAAGCTTTCTTT.